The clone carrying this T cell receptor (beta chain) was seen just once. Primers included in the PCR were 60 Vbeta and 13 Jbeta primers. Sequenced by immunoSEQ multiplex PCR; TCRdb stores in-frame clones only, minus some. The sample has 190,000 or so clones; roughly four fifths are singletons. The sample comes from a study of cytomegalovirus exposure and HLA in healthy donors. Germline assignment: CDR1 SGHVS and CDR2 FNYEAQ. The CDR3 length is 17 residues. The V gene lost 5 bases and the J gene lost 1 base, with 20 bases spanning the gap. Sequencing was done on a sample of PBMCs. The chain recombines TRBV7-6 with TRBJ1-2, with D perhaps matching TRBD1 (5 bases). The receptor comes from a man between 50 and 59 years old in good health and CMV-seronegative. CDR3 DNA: TGTGCCAGCAGCCTAAGGGCTAGGACACCTATTAACTATGGCTACACCTTC. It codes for CASSLRARTPINYGYTF.